The 8 T cell receptor beta chains below come from one sample, sequenced in a study of CXCR3-negative and CXCR3-positive naive CD8 T cells. Their antigens remain unidentified. General observations from the study: Compared with CXCR3-negative naive cells, CXCR3-positive naive cells showed more hydrophobic TRB CDR3s.

The TRB cDNA libraries were prepared by 5' RACE with UMI labels. Reprocessing the 5' RACE reads, TCRdb reports a single entry for every CDR3 protein and omits DNA. The listing records more than 80,000 distinct CDR3 sequences. The sample consisted of naive CXCR3+ CD8+ T cells from blood. The subset was: CD45RO-CCR7+CD27+CD95- naive CD8+ T cells expressing CXCR3 (TNR3+). The receptor source for this set is a human donor in good health. Some clones in this sample may be carry-over from other donors' samples.

This sequence joins TRBV14 and TRBJ2-7; TCRdb picks TRBD1, but there is no DNA to check that call. The CDR3 has 14 amino acids. Germline values: CDR1 SGHDN, CDR2 FVKESK. CDR3 residues: CASSPRTGMYEQYF.

The CDR3 loop is CASSTRGQEPSEAQYF. This chain links TRBV7-9 with TRBJ2-5; without DNA, the TCRdb call of TRBD1 cannot be checked. The CDR3 spans 16 residues. Germline CDR1 reads SEHNR; CDR2 reads FQNEAQ (reference sequence).

The V gene is TRBV29-1, the J gene TRBJ2-3; TCRdb designates TRBD2, a call that cannot be tested without DNA. CDR3 size: 14 residues. Germline V lookup: CDR1 SQVTM, CDR2 ANQGSEA. CDR3 region: CSVAGTRGTDTQYF.

The genes are TRBV27 and TRBJ2-3; TCRdb picks TRBD1, but there is no DNA to check that call. Looked up from germline, CDR1 is MNHEY and CDR2 is SMNVEV (reference sequence). The CDR3 loop spans 15 amino acids. CDR3 loop: CASSLGQGASDTQYF.

The chain combines TRBV12-3 or TRBV12-4 with TRBJ2-1; the D call from TCRdb, TRBD1, cannot be confirmed without DNA. The CDR3 consists of 15 residues. CDR3 in amino acids: CASRYGQGAQNEQFF.

The chain has TRBV7-9 and TRBJ2-5; TCRdb picks TRBD1, but there is no DNA to check that call. This CDR3 is 14 amino acids long. The germline gives CDR1 SEHNR, CDR2 FQNEAQ (reference sequence). The CDR3: CASSSPDRQETQYF.

The V and J genes are TRBV12-3 or TRBV12-4 and TRBJ2-7; TCRdb returns TRBD2, unconfirmable since there is no DNA. The CDR3 spans 13 residues. CDR3 sequence: CASTSSPNYEQYF.

V and J are TRBV7-3 and TRBJ1-1. CDR1 and CDR2 from the germline V gene are SGHTA and FQGTGA. CDR3 length equals 13 residues. CDR3 residues: CASSSLHGTEAFF.